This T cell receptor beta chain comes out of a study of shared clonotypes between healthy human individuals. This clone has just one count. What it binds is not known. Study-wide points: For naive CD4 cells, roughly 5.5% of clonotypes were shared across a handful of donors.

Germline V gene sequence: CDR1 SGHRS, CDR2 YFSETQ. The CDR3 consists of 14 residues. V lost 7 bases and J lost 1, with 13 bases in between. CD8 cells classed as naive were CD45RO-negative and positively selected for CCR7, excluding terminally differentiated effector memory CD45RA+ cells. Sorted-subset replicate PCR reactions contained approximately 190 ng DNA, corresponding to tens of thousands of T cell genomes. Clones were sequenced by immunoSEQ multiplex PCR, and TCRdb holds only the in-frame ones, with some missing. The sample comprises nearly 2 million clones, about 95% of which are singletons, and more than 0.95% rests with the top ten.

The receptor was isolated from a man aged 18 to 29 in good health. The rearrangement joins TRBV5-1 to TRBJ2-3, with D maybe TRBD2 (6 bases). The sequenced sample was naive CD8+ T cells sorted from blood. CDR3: CASGHRRGTDTQYF. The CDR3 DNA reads TGCGCCAGCGGCCACCGGAGGGGCACAGATACGCAGTATTTT.